The 29 T cell receptor beta chains below were found in one sample sequenced in a study of control samples from healthy donors and cancer patients. Libraries were prepared by immunoSEQ multiplex PCR; TCRdb keeps only in-frame clonotypes and omits some of them. The sample lists tens of thousands of clones, around 87% seen once, with more than 8.5% in the top ten. What was sequenced was PBMCs. The source is a woman aged 60 to 75 with lung cancer.

The rearrangement joins TRBV11-2 to TRBJ2-7; 10 bases map to TRBD2. Germline V gene data show CDR1 as SGHAT and CDR2 as FQNNGV. J was trimmed by 3 bases and V by 3 bases; bases with no gene match: 5. CDR3 size: 15 residues. CDR3 sequence: CASSFLAGEGYEQYF. For the CDR3, the DNA is TGTGCCAGCAGCTTCCTAGCGGGAGAGGGCTACGAGCAGTACTTC. Full variable domain (missing parts from reference TRBV11-2 and TRBJ2-7): EAGVAQSPRYKIIEKRQSVAFWCNPISGHATLYWYQQILGQGPKLLIQFQNNGVVDDSQLPKDRFSAERLKGVDSTLKIQPAKLEDSAVYLCASSFLAGEGYEQYFGPGTRLTVT.

This clone was seen only a few times. V is TRBV9 and J is TRBJ2-2; D call uncertain. V was shortened by 0 bases and J by 6 bases, with 6 bases between the two germline ends. The CDR3 consists of 13 residues. Looked up from germline, CDR1 is SGDLS and CDR2 is YYNGEE. The CDR3 bases are TGTGCCAGCAGCGTAGACTTGTCCGGGGAGCTGTTTTTT. It specifies CASSVDLSGELFF. The whole variable domain, remainder taken from reference TRBV9 and TRBJ2-2, is DSGVTQTPKHLITATGQRVTLRCSPRSGDLSVYWYQQSLDQGLQFLIQYYNGEERAKGNILERFSAQQFPDLHSELNLSSLELGDSALYFCASSVDLSGELFFGEGSRLTVL.

V gene TRBV11-2 combines with J gene TRBJ1-3; D gene uncertain. Trimming cost V 3 bases and J 0 bases, with 6 bases left between them. CDR1 and CDR2 (germline): SGHAT, FQNNGV. The CDR3 is 14 amino acids. CDR3 bases: TGTGCCAGCAGCTTTGCCTCCTCTGGAAACACCATATATTTT. It yields the protein CASSFASSGNTIYF.

A single count supports this clone. J is TRBJ2-1 and V is TRBV7-9; 10 bases map to TRBD2. J gave up 8 bases and V 6 bases, and 13 bases lay outside the gene matches. The CDR3 totals 16 residues. The germline gives CDR1 SEHNR, CDR2 FQNEAQ (reference sequence). This CDR3 is CASSPTGLAGVDEQFF. CDR3 DNA sequence: TGTGCCAGCAGTCCAACGGGGCTAGCGGGAGTTGATGAGCAGTTCTTC.

The chain joins TRBV6-4 to TRBJ2-2; a possible D gene is TRBD2 (6 bases). Per germline, CDR1 MRHNA and CDR2 SNTAGT. CDR3 length: 15 residues. Trimming shortened V by 3 bases and J by 3 bases, and 11 bases separated the two germline ends. The CDR3: CASSETRGHTGELFF. Here the CDR3 DNA reads TGTGCCAGCAGTGAGACTAGGGGTCACACCGGGGAGCTGTTTTTT.

The J gene is TRBJ2-1, the V gene TRBV7-9, with TRBD2 identical over 7 bases. CDR1 and CDR2 from the germline V gene are SEHNR and FQNEAQ (reference sequence). This CDR3 is 13 amino acids long. The trim removed 3 bases at V and 4 bases at J, leaving 0 bases unmatched. Here the CDR3 DNA reads TGTGCCAGCAGCTTGGGACTATACAATGAGCAGTTCTTC. It translates to CASSLGLYNEQFF.

The V and J genes are TRBV6-5 and TRBJ2-7, with D perhaps given as TRBD1 or TRBD2 (5 bases each). The germline CDR1 and CDR2 sequences are MNHEY and SVGAGI. V was shortened by 8 bases and J by 6 bases, with 17 bases between the two germline ends. The CDR3 runs 13 residues. This chain's CDR3 is CASRDLLAGEQYF. The CDR3 nucleotides read TGTGCCAGCCGGGACCTACTTGCGGGCGAGCAGTACTTC.

This clone was seen just once. The chain has TRBV19 and TRBJ2-7; 8 nucleotides align to TRBD1. CDR1 LNHDA and CDR2 SQIVND come from the germline V gene (reference sequence). The CDR3 length is 14 residues. V was clipped by 6 bases and J by 7 bases; unmatched bases: 11. The CDR3 region has the DNA TGTGCCAGTAGGCCACGACAGGGGAAAGAGGAGCAGTACTTC. Translated: CASRPRQGKEEQYF.

This clone was observed a single time. The J gene is TRBJ2-5, the V gene TRBV2; weak D call: TRBD2 (6 bases). Trimming shortened V by 2 bases and J by 6 bases, and 10 bases separated the two germline ends. Germline V gene data show CDR1 as SNHLY and CDR2 as FYNNEI. CDR3 length equals 13 residues. Here the CDR3 DNA reads TGTGCCAGCAGTGAACGGCGCGGGAAGACCCAGTACTTC. Translated: CASSERRGKTQYF.

The chain links TRBV4-1 to TRBJ1-4; 11 bases fit TRBD1. The CDR3 sequence is 12 residues long. Germline CDR1 is MGHRA and CDR2 is YSYEKL. V lost 11 bases and J lost 7; bases outside the gene matches: 3. The CDR3 spells CAGQGAREKLFF. The DNA for the CDR3 is TGCGCCGGACAGGGGGCGCGTGAAAAACTGTTTTTT.

The chain uses TRBV9 and TRBJ1-6; D remains unclear. In germline, CDR1 is SGDLS, CDR2 YYNGEE. Trimming pared 3 bases from V and 7 bases from J, leaving 14 bases between. The CDR3 is 15 residues long. As DNA, the CDR3 is TGTGCCAGCAGCGAGACTGGGTTCGGGAATTCACCCCTCCACTTT. This translates into CASSETGFGNSPLHF.

The V gene is TRBV5-4, the J gene TRBJ1-3, with D possibly TRBD1 on 5 matching bases. CDR3 length: 14 residues. With 4 bases removed from V and 2 bases from J, the gap between germline ends came to 10 bases. From germline, CDR1 is SGHNT and CDR2 YYREEE (reference sequence). The CDR3 DNA is TGTGCCAGCAGCGTGGGGGGAACTGGAAACACCATATATTTT. Residues: CASSVGGTGNTIYF.

This clone was detected only once. This chain links TRBV27 with TRBJ2-3; 8 nucleotides match TRBD2. The V segment lost 4 bases and the J segment 3 bases; nucleotides outside the gene matches: 9. Germline values: CDR1 MNHEY, CDR2 SMNVEV (reference sequence). The CDR3 totals 16 residues. CDR3 bases: TGTGCCAGCAGTTATTCGAGCGGGAGTGTTACAGATACGCAGTATTTT. Translated, it gives CASSYSSGSVTDTQYF.

The chain joins TRBV16 to TRBJ2-1, with 13 bases fitting TRBD2. Looked up from germline, CDR1 is KGHSY and CDR2 is FQNENV. Germline trimming cut 0 bases from V and 0 bases from J; bases unmatched to any gene: 5. The CDR3 extends over 19 amino acids. The CDR3 protein is CASSQSTSGRASSYNEQFF. CDR3 bases: TGTGCCAGCAGCCAATCTACTAGCGGGAGGGCGAGCTCCTACAATGAGCAGTTCTTC.

This sequence joins TRBV4-3 and TRBJ1-1; no firm D call. The length of the CDR3 is 13 residues. With 4 bases removed from V and 4 bases from J, the gap between germline ends came to 10 bases. CDR1 is LGHNA, CDR2 YSLEER, per germline. The CDR3, as DNA: TGCGCCAGCAGCCGAGAGGTTGGCACTGAAGCTTTCTTT. As protein: CASSREVGTEAFF.

This chain links TRBV15 with TRBJ2-7, with D hard to call. The CDR3 consists of 13 residues. Trimming took 0 bases from V and 4 from J, leaving 7 bases between them. Germline CDR1 reads LNHNV; CDR2 reads YYDKDF (reference sequence). The CDR3 nucleotides are TGTGCCACCAGCAGAGATCAACGGTACGAGCAGTACTTC. Its translation is CATSRDQRYEQYF.

The chain is built from TRBV30 and TRBJ1-2; D remains ambiguous. CDR1 is GTSNPN and CDR2 is SVGIG in the germline V gene (reference sequence). CDR3 length: 13 amino acids. V was trimmed by 6 bases and J by 3 bases, leaving 14 bases between them. Written as DNA, the CDR3 is TGTGCCTGCCGCGGGGAGTTCTACTATGGCTACACCTTC. It specifies CACRGEFYYGYTF.

The rearrangement joins TRBV4-3 to TRBJ2-7; tentative D call: TRBD2 (5 bases). CDR3 length: 14 residues. Trimming stripped 3 bases from V and 4 bases from J, with 13 bases between. Germline CDR1 reads LGHNA; CDR2 reads YSLEER. The CDR3 DNA reads as TGCGCCAGCAGCCAGGTCTTTGGGGAGTACGAGCAGTACTTC. This codes for CASSQVFGEYEQYF.

The CDR3 spells CASRITDTQYF. The DNA of the CDR3 is TGTGCCAGCAGGATAACAGATACGCAGTATTTT. V gene TRBV12-3 or TRBV12-4 combines with J gene TRBJ2-3; no clear D gene. V gave up 6 bases and J gave up 3 bases, with 4 bases separating them. The CDR3 covers 11 residues.

The rearrangement uses TRBV2 and TRBJ2-3; D might be TRBD2 (6 bases). V lost 4 bases to trimming and J lost 10 bases, with 9 bases between them. This CDR3 comprises 11 residues. Germline V gives CDR1 SNHLY, CDR2 FYNNEI. The CDR3 loop reads CASSGGVAQYF. The CDR3 DNA sequence: TGTGCCAGCAGTGGGGGGGTCGCGCAGTATTTT.

The rearrangement links TRBV2 to TRBJ2-7, with D possibly being TRBD2 (6 bases). Germline V gene data show CDR1 as SNHLY and CDR2 as FYNNEI. Trimming took 4 bases from V and 5 from J, leaving 12 bases between them. The CDR3 sequence is 13 residues long. The CDR3 coding sequence is TGTGCCAGCAGTGTCCCGGGAGAGAACGAGCAGTACTTC. Translation gives CASSVPGENEQYF.

The chain is built from TRBV5-1 and TRBJ2-3; unclear D gene. CDR3 size: 15 residues. The germline V gene encodes CDR1 SGHRS and CDR2 YFSETQ. V lost 3 bases and J lost 6, with 17 bases in between. The DNA of the CDR3 is TGCGCCAGCAGCTCTTTACCCTCCCTAGGGGATACGCAGTATTTT. As protein: CASSSLPSLGDTQYF.

This clone came up a few times. The rearrangement joins TRBV11-3 to TRBJ1-1; 8 bases are shared with TRBD1. The CDR3 runs to 15 residues. Per germline, CDR1 SGHNT and CDR2 YENEEA. The V and J ends lost 5 bases and 1 base, in that order; junction bases with no gene match: 6. The CDR3 DNA reads TGTGCCAGCAGCCCCAAGACAGGGGCGAACACTGAAGCTTTCTTT. Amino acids: CASSPKTGANTEAFF.

The V call is TRBV30, the J call TRBJ1-2; 12 positions agree with TRBD1. The CDR3 runs 12 residues. Germline V gene data show CDR1 as GTSNPN and CDR2 as SVGIG (reference sequence). After removal of 5 bases from V and 7 bases from J, the junction contained 2 bases not matched to a gene. In nucleotides, the CDR3 is TGTGCCTGGGGGACAGGGGGCTCTGGCTACACCTTC. Its translation is CAWGTGGSGYTF.

The chain is built from TRBV12-3 or TRBV12-4 and TRBJ1-1; D remains ambiguous. The CDR3 totals 13 residues. The ends were cut back, 4 bases at V and 1 base at J, with 7 bases in the middle. The CDR3 DNA follows: TGTGCCAGCAGTTCGGGCCCGAACACTGAAGCTTTCTTT. Residues: CASSSGPNTEAFF.

This clone was observed a single time. This chain uses TRBV30 with TRBJ2-1, with TRBD2 matching 8 bases. Germline values: CDR1 GTSNPN, CDR2 SVGIG (reference sequence). This CDR3 is 14 amino acids long. Unmatched junction bases numbered 6, after V lost 2 bases and J lost 6 bases. The CDR3 sequence: CAWSYSGITNEQFF. CDR3 nucleotides: TGTGCCTGGAGTTATAGCGGGATCACCAATGAGCAGTTCTTC.

V usage is TRBV5-6 and J usage is TRBJ2-5; D gene ambiguous. Trimming removed 6 bases from V and 5 bases from J, with 20 bases in between. This CDR3 comprises 15 residues. Germline CDR1 is SGHDT and CDR2 is YYEEEE. CDR3 residues: CASTENLGHRETQYF. In nucleotides, the CDR3 is TGTGCCAGCACCGAAAACCTCGGGCACCGGGAGACCCAGTACTTC.

The sample holds a few counts of this clone. This chain connects TRBV7-3 to TRBJ2-3; D not resolved. V was cut by 4 bases and J by 5 bases, with 22 bases left in between. The CDR3 runs 17 residues. Germline assignment: CDR1 SGHTA and CDR2 FQGTGA. This chain's CDR3 is CASSSGLRLSREDTQYF. The CDR3 nucleotides are TGTGCCAGCAGCTCCGGCTTGAGACTCTCTAGGGAAGATACGCAGTATTTT.

The chain recombines TRBV27 with TRBJ2-7; D unclear. The CDR3 covers 13 residues. The ends were cut back, 3 bases at V and 0 bases at J, with 6 bases in the middle. The germline V gene has CDR1 MNHEY and CDR2 SMNVEV (reference sequence). The CDR3 region has the DNA TGTGCCAGCAGTTTCAGTGGCTCCTACGAGCAGTACTTC. Translating it yields CASSFSGSYEQYF.